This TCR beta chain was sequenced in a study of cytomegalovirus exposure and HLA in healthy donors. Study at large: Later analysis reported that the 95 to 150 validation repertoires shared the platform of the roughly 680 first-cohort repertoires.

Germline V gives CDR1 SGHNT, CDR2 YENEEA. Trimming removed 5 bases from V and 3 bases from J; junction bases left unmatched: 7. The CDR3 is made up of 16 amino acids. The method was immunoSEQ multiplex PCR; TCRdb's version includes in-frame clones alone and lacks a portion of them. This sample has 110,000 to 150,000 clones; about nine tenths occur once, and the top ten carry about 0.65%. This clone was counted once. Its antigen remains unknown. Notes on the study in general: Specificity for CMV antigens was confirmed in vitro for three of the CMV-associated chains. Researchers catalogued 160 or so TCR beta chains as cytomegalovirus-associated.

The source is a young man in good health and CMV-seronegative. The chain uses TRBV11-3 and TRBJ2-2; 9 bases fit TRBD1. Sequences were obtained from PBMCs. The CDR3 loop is CASSPYRGRDTGELFF. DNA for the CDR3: TGTGCCAGCAGCCCCTACAGGGGGCGCGACACCGGGGAGCTGTTTTTT.